The 27 T cell receptor beta chains given below trace back to one sample, sequenced in a study of post-analysis software for immune sequencing data. These TCRs' antigens remain unknown. Study observations and caveats: Comparison of patients with controls showed 5 or 6 TRBV segments more frequent in patients, TRBV5-6, TRBV5-1 and TRBV20-1 among them.

Sequencing libraries made from TCR beta cDNA carried unique molecular identifiers. MiXCR was run by TCRdb on the PCR reads, yielding one entry per CDR3 protein. There are more than 450,000 distinct CDR3 sequences in the sample; roughly 34% occur only once, and around 6% lies in the top ten. Input material: blood. The receptors were gathered from a girl aged 2-17 years with multiple sclerosis.

This chain uses TRBV28 with TRBJ1-4; D call uncertain. With 2 bases removed from V and 6 bases from J, the gap between germline ends came to 28 bases. The germline V gene has CDR1 MDHEN and CDR2 SYDVKM. This CDR3 has 20 residues. CDR3: CASSLIGRTLLSAGHEKLFF. The CDR3, as DNA: TGTGCCAGCAGTTTAATTGGTCGGACGCTGTTAAGCGCCGGACATGAAAAACTGTTTTTT.

This clonotype was detected only once. The V call is TRBV12-3 or TRBV12-4, the J call TRBJ2-1; 9 nucleotides align to TRBD2. The CDR3 covers 19 residues. After removal of 6 bases from V and 3 bases from J, the junction contained 18 bases not matched to a gene. CDR3 in amino acids: CASSPTSGKGRSHYNEQFF. CDR3 nucleotides: TGTGCCAGCAGCCCGACTAGCGGAAAAGGGAGATCCCACTACAATGAGCAGTTCTTC.

The chain is built from TRBV20-1 and TRBJ1-1; D gene unclear. Germline V gives CDR1 DFQATT, CDR2 SNEGSKA (reference sequence). The CDR3 consists of 14 residues. Trimming removed 5 bases at V and 7 bases at J, with 20 bases between. CDR3 sequence reads: CSACEGSRDYEAFF. The DNA of the CDR3 is TGCAGTGCTTGTGAGGGTAGCCGGGATTATGAAGCTTTCTTT.

This rearrangement joins TRBV12-3 or TRBV12-4 to TRBJ1-5; 9 bases are shared with TRBD1. V lost 3 bases to trimming and J lost 2 bases; unmatched junction nucleotides: 20. This CDR3 is built from 21 residues. The DNA for the CDR3 is TGTGCCAGCAGTTTTTCTCGGGACAGGGTCTCCGAGGGGTCTGGCAATCAGCCCCAGCATTTT. It specifies CASSFSRDRVSEGSGNQPQHF.

This clonotype appeared a few times. A junction boundary mismatches the germline segment, possibly from a read error. The gene calls are TRBV6-4 and TRBJ1-5, with 9 bases identical to TRBD1. CDR1 MRHNA and CDR2 SNTAGT come from the germline V gene. The CDR3 runs 18 residues. CDR3 sequence reads: CASGDSSRTGAINQPQHF. CDR3 DNA sequence: TGTGCCAGCGGTGACTCGAGTCGGACAGGGGCTATCAATCAGCCCCAGCATTTT.

This clonotype was observed once. The chain is built from TRBV27 and TRBJ2-2, with no clear D. Between the trimmed V and J ends, which lost 3 bases and 6 bases, there was a span of 5 bases. Germline values: CDR1 MNHEY, CDR2 SMNVEV (reference sequence). This CDR3 has 12 residues. The CDR3 DNA sequence: TGTGCCAGCAGTTTCTGGCCCGGGGAGCTGTTTTTT. Its protein is CASSFWPGELFF.

On this clonotype itself: An end of the junction differs from the germline gene, which may be a read error. This chain connects TRBV5-1 to TRBJ2-3; the D call may be TRBD1 or TRBD2 (7 bases each). Germline assignment: CDR1 SGHRS and CDR2 YFSETQ. There are 15 residues in the CDR3. CDR3 DNA: TGCGCCAGCAGCTTGGCCGGGGAGGGGACAGATACGCCGTATTTT. Its translation is CASSLAGEGTDTPYF.

V and J are TRBV5-6 and TRBJ1-2, with D uncertain. The CDR3 sequence is 15 residues long. Deletions cut 0 bases from V and 0 bases from J, with 9 bases between. Germline loops: CDR1 SGHDT, CDR2 YYEEEE. The CDR3 reads CASSLVSETNYGYTF. The CDR3 nucleotides read TGTGCCAGCAGCTTGGTGTCAGAAACTAACTATGGCTACACCTTC. Full variable domain (missing parts from reference TRBV5-6 and TRBJ1-2): DAGVTQSPTHLIKTRGQQVTLRCSPKSGHDTVSWYQQALGQGPQFIFQYYEEEERQRGNFPDRFSGHQFPNYSSELNVNALLLGDSALYLCASSLVSETNYGYTFGSGTRLTVV.

V and J are TRBV6-5 and TRBJ1-1; D may be TRBD1 (6 bases). V gave up 0 bases and J gave up 5 bases, with 13 bases separating them. CDR1 and CDR2 (germline): MNHEY, SVGAGI. This CDR3 region has 15 residues. CDR3 coding DNA: TGTGCCAGCAGTTACTCGACGGGGAGGGGGACTGAAGCTTTCTTT. This encodes CASSYSTGRGTEAFF.

J is TRBJ1-2 and V is TRBV6-1; D gene unclear. Germline values: CDR1 MNHNS, CDR2 SASEGT. This CDR3 region has 13 residues. The V and J ends lost 2 bases and 8 bases respectively, with 12 bases between them. CDR3 amino acids: CASSEQGSRGYTF. CDR3 nucleotides: TGTGCCAGCAGTGAACAAGGAAGCAGGGGCTACACCTTC.

This clonotype turned up a few times. An end of the junction does not agree with germline; a read error may underlie this. The rearrangement joins TRBV11-2 to TRBJ2-6; no firm D call. CDR1 SGHAT and CDR2 FQNNGV come from the germline V gene. The CDR3 is 14 amino acids. Here the CDR3 DNA reads TGCGCCAGCAGCTCTGTCTCTGGGGCCAACGTCCTGACTTTC. Amino acids: CASSSVSGANVLTF.

This clonotype occurred once. This chain links TRBV6-6 with TRBJ2-4; possibly TRBD1 for D (5 bases). CDR1 is MNHNY and CDR2 is SVGAGI in the germline V gene (reference sequence). This CDR3 region has 11 residues. V lost 11 bases and J 7 bases, leaving 12 bases between the germline ends. The CDR3 bases are TGTGCCGGTACCCAGGGTAACATTCAGTACTTC. Translating it yields CAGTQGNIQYF.

A few counts support this clonotype. J is TRBJ2-7 and V is TRBV10-3; TRBD1 is a possible D gene (5 bases). The V gene's germline CDR1 is ENHRY and CDR2 SYGVKD. V lost 2 bases, J lost 2 bases, and 10 bases lay in between. CDR3 length: 14 amino acids. In DNA, the CDR3 is TGTGCCATCAGTGAGGACCCAGGGACCTACGAGCAGTACTTC. Protein: CAISEDPGTYEQYF.

A few counts support this clonotype. This chain links TRBV2 with TRBJ1-2; unclear D gene. V was trimmed by 3 bases and J by 5 bases, leaving 13 bases between them. CDR3 length equals 14 residues. Per the germline V gene, CDR1 is SNHLY and CDR2 is FYNNEI. CDR3 bases: TGTGCCAGCAGTGAGGTGGCAGAAAAATATGGCTACACCTTC. Translated: CASSEVAEKYGYTF.

In this sample, this clonotype turned up a few times. This rearrangement joins TRBV20-1 to TRBJ2-5, with TRBD2 identical over 9 bases. The V gene end was trimmed by 3 bases and the J gene end by 5 bases; junction bases not matched to a gene: 7. The CDR3 contains 14 residues. The germline V gene encodes CDR1 DFQATT and CDR2 SNEGSKA (reference sequence). The CDR3 spells CSARLAGFRETQYF. The DNA for the CDR3 is TGCAGTGCTAGGCTAGCGGGGTTTAGGGAGACCCAGTACTTC.

Only a few counts were recorded for this clonotype. The V and J genes are TRBV2 and TRBJ1-1, with D maybe TRBD1 (5 bases). Germline-derived CDR1 and CDR2 are SNHLY and FYNNEI. Trimming took 6 bases from V and 0 from J, leaving 11 bases between them. The CDR3 is 14 residues long. The CDR3: CASRVTDMNTEAFF. Written as DNA, the CDR3 is TGTGCCAGCAGGGTGACAGACATGAACACTGAAGCTTTCTTT.

The V gene is TRBV20-1, the J gene TRBJ2-3; weak D call: TRBD2 (6 bases). The V gene lost 3 bases and the J gene lost 9 bases, with 13 bases spanning the gap. Germline V lookup: CDR1 DFQATT, CDR2 SNEGSKA (reference sequence). The CDR3 extends over 12 amino acids. CDR3 sequence (DNA): TGCAGTGCTAGGGGACTCCTCCTGACGCAGTATTTT. It yields the protein CSARGLLLTQYF.

The chain recombines TRBV12-3 or TRBV12-4 with TRBJ1-4, with D possibly matching TRBD1 (5 bases). V was shortened by 6 bases and J by 2 bases, with 13 bases between the two germline ends. The CDR3 loop spans 15 amino acids. CDR3: CASRRLGVTNEKLFF. CDR3 coding DNA: TGTGCCAGCAGGCGGCTGGGGGTCACTAATGAAAAACTGTTTTTT.

This clonotype was seen a handful of times. J is TRBJ2-1 and V is TRBV7-2; unclear D gene. V lost 1 base and J lost 9, with 13 bases in between. The CDR3 sequence is 14 residues long. Germline assignment: CDR1 SGHTA and CDR2 FQGNSA. The CDR3 spells CASSLDPQLPEQFF. The DNA of the CDR3 is TGTGCCAGCAGCTTAGATCCTCAATTGCCTGAGCAGTTCTTC.

The V and J genes are TRBV5-1 and TRBJ1-1; TRBD1 aligns across 7 bases. This CDR3 comprises 14 residues. Germline-derived CDR1 and CDR2 are SGHRS and YFSETQ. Trimming cost V 4 bases and J 5 bases; bases outside gene matches: 8. The CDR3 region is CASSTDRHGTEAFF. The CDR3 DNA reads TGCGCCAGCAGCACGGACAGGCATGGGACTGAAGCTTTCTTT.

J is TRBJ2-7 and V is TRBV27; D tentatively reads TRBD1 or TRBD2 (5 bases each). V was cut by 5 bases and J by 4 bases, with 15 bases left in between. CDR3 length: 14 residues. The germline gives CDR1 MNHEY, CDR2 SMNVEV (reference sequence). CDR3 nucleotide sequence: TGTGCCAGCAGTAAACCGGGACGAGGATACGAGCAGTACTTC. Translation gives CASSKPGRGYEQYF.

This chain uses TRBV4-1 with TRBJ1-6; no firm D call. Germline CDR1 and CDR2: MGHRA and YSYEKL. This CDR3 has 16 amino acids. Trimming took off 0 bases at V and 10 bases at J, with 16 bases between the two ends. The CDR3 region is CASSQEGAGIGSPLHF. The CDR3 DNA reads as TGCGCCAGCAGCCAAGAGGGAGCGGGGATCGGATCACCCCTCCACTTT.

This clonotype was seen only a few times. The rearrangement uses TRBV5-1 and TRBJ2-7, with D possibly being TRBD1 (5 bases). CDR1 and CDR2 (germline): SGHRS, YFSETQ. This CDR3 is built from 15 residues. V was shortened by 0 bases and J by 2 bases, with 12 bases between the two germline ends. The CDR3 is CASSLVRGLTYEQYF. The CDR3 nucleotides are TGCGCCAGCAGCTTGGTAAGGGGTTTAACCTACGAGCAGTACTTC.

In nucleotides, the CDR3 is TGTGCCAGCAGCGTAGAAGGCTACCCGAGCTCCTACAATGAGCAGTTCTTC. Its translation: CASSVEGYPSSYNEQFF. The chain carries TRBV9 and TRBJ2-1; D remains ambiguous. Germline V gene sequence: CDR1 SGDLS, CDR2 YYNGEE. The CDR3 loop spans 17 amino acids. Trimming pared 0 bases from V and 0 bases from J, leaving 13 bases between.

This rearrangement joins TRBV6-6 to TRBJ2-7; D gene ambiguous. Germline-derived CDR1 and CDR2 are MNHNY and SVGAGI (reference sequence). V shed 6 bases and J shed 0 bases, with 12 bases lying between them. CDR3 size: 14 residues. CDR3 DNA: TGTGCCAGCAGCCTCAGACAAAGCTCCTACGAGCAGTACTTC. Its protein is CASSLRQSSYEQYF.

The sample holds a few counts of this clonotype. The chain recombines TRBV11-3 with TRBJ2-3; unclear D gene. Germline assignment: CDR1 SGHNT and CDR2 YENEEA. The CDR3 runs to 13 residues. Trimming took 6 bases from V and 1 from J, leaving 8 bases between them. CDR3 residues: CASSTGRTDTQYF. CDR3 coding DNA: TGTGCCAGCAGTACGGGCCGCACAGATACGCAGTATTTT.

There are a few counts of this clonotype. V and J are TRBV10-3 and TRBJ2-3; maybe TRBD1 (5 bases). The germline V and J ends were trimmed by 7 bases and 2 bases, with 22 bases remaining between them. This CDR3 region has 17 residues. The V gene's germline CDR1 is ENHRY and CDR2 SYGVKD. DNA for the CDR3: TGTGCCATCAACCCGTCGATGGGGCATCCCCCCACAGATACGCAGTATTTT. This encodes CAINPSMGHPPTDTQYF.